Listed below are T cell receptor beta chains from one sample, sequenced in a study of Graves' ophthalmopathy and Graves' hyperthyroidism. One entry per CDR3 protein, called by TCRdb with MiXCR from the multiplex PCR reads. The sample contains over a million distinct CDR3 sequences, about two fifths of which appear only once. Sample: peripheral blood or thyroid tissue (not recorded which). These receptors all come from an adult man with Graves' hyperthyroidism. CDR3s include the opening cysteine and the closing phenylalanine or tryptophan. Fields, in order: CDR3 length, J gene, clone size, V gene, D gene, CDR3 protein, CDR3 DNA. A D gene is named only where the DNA matches it firmly. Size is omitted from some rows. Given values are once, few, many or a class for expanded clones.

16 TRBJ1-4 . TRBV18 . CASSPPNRGSDEKLFF TGTGCCAGCTCACCACCTAACCGAGGGTCTGATGAAAAACTGTTTTTT
12 TRBJ1-1 once TRBV5-1 . CASSRDGFEAFF TGCGCCAGCAGCCGGGACGGCTTTGAAGCTTTCTTT
13 TRBJ1-5 many TRBV29-1 . CSVGGDSNQPQHF TGCAGCGTTGGAGGGGACAGCAATCAGCCCCAGCATTTT
14 TRBJ1-1 many TRBV2 TRBD1 CASQDRGLGTEAFF TGTGCCAGCCAGGACAGGGGGCTCGGAACTGAAGCTTTCTTT
15 TRBJ2-5 many TRBV2 TRBD2 CASSRTSGVGETQYF TGTGCCAGCAGTAGGACTAGCGGGGTCGGAGAGACCCAGTACTTC
13 TRBJ2-7 . TRBV29-1 . CSVGRAGLYEQYF TGCAGCGTTGGCCGCGCGGGTCTGTACGAGCAGTACTTC
15 TRBJ2-7 . TRBV6-2/TRBV6-3 TRBD1 CASTDRTGSSYEQYF TGTGCCAGCACCGATCGGACAGGGTCCTCCTACGAGCAGTACTTC
14 TRBJ1-5 . TRBV25-1 . CASSEFPGNQPQHF TGTGCCAGCAGTGAATTCCCGGGCAATCAGCCCCAGCATTTT
15 TRBJ2-3 . TRBV7-3 . CASSLSPAATDTQYF TGTGCCAGCAGCTTATCTCCGGCAGCCACAGATACGCAGTATTTT
16 TRBJ2-7 many TRBV7-9 TRBD2 CASSFSGPTMLGEQYF TGTGCCAGCAGCTTTAGCGGGCCGACCATGTTAGGAGAGCAGTACTTC
12 TRBJ2-3 . TRBV29-1 . CSVGRQGDTQYF TGCAGCGTTGGAAGGCAAGGAGATACGCAGTATTTT
11 TRBJ1-2 many TRBV29-1 . CSVVGASGYTF TGCAGCGTTGTGGGGGCCAGTGGCTACACCTTC
14 TRBJ1-5 . TRBV7-9 . CASSFTDSNQLQHF TGTGCCAGCAGCTTTACAGATAGCAATCAGCTCCAGCATTTT
13 TRBJ2-5 . TRBV12-3/TRBV12-4 TRBD1 CASSNRGRETQYF TGTGCCAGCAGTAACAGGGGTAGGGAGACCCAGTACTTC
15 TRBJ1-6 . TRBV7-9 . CASSPTRGQNSPLHF TGTGCCAGCAGCCCGACCCGGGGCCAAAATTCACCCCTCCACTTT
14 TRBJ1-4 many TRBV2 . CASSENYNNEKLFF TGTGCCAGCAGTGAAAATTACAATAATGAAAAACTGTTTTTT